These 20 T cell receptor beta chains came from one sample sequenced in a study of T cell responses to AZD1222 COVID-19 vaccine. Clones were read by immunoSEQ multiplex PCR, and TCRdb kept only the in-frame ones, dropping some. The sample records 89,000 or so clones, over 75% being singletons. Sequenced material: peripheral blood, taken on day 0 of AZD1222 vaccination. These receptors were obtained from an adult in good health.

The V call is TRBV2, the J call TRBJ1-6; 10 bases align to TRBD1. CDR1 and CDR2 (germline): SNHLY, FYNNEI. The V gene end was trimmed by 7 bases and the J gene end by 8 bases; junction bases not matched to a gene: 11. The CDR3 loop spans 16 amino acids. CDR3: CASIPFYGTGDSPLHF. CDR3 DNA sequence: TGTGCCAGCATTCCTTTTTACGGGACAGGGGATTCACCCCTCCACTTT. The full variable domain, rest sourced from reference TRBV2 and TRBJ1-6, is EPEVTQTPSHQVTQMGQEVILRCVPISNHLYFYWYRQILGQKVEFLVSFYNNEISEKSEIFDDQFSVERPDGSNFTLKIRSTKLEDSAMYFCASIPFYGTGDSPLHFGNGTRLTVT.

The CDR3 spells CASSPGLADSYEQYF. CDR3 DNA: TGTGCCAGCTCACCAGGACTAGCGGACTCCTACGAGCAGTACTTC. The chain employs TRBV18 and TRBJ2-7, with 10 positions matching TRBD2. The CDR3 totals 15 residues. Germline V gene sequence: CDR1 KGHSH, CDR2 LQKENI. With 2 bases clipped from V and 0 bases from J, the junction kept 1 base outside the gene matches.

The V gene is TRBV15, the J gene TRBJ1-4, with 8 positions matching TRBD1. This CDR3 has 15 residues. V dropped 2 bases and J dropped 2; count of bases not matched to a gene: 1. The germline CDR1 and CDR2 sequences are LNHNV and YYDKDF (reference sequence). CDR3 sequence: CATSRRTGTNEKLFF. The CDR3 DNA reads TGTGCCACCAGCAGACGGACAGGGACTAATGAAAAACTGTTTTTT.

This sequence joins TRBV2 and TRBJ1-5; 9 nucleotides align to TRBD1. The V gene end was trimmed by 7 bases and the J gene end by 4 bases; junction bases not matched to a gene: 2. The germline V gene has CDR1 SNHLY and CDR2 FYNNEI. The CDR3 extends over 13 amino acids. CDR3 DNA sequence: TGTGCCAGCACCGGGACAGGGAATCAGCCCCAGCATTTT. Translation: CASTGTGNQPQHF.

In DNA form, the CDR3 reads TGTGCCAGCAGTGAAGTGGCAGCGTCTAGCCAGCCCCAGCATTTT. Its translation: CASSEVAASSQPQHF. This chain uses TRBV6-1 with TRBJ1-5; no firm D call. V dropped 1 base and J dropped 7 bases, with 14 bases sitting between them. The CDR3 runs 15 residues. The germline CDR1 and CDR2 sequences are MNHNS and SASEGT.

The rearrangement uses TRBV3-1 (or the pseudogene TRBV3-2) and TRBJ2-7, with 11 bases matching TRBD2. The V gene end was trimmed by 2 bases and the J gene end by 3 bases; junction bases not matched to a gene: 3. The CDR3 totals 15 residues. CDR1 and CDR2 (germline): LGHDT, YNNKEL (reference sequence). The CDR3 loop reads CASSQLAGGFYEQYF. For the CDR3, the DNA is TGTGCCAGCAGCCAACTAGCGGGAGGATTCTACGAGCAGTACTTC.

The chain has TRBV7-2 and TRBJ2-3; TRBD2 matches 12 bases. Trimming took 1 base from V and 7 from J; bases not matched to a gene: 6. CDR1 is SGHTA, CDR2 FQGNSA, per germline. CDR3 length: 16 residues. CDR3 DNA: TGTGCCAGCAGCTTAGACCTAGCGGGAGGGTTAAATACGCAGTATTTT. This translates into CASSLDLAGGLNTQYF.

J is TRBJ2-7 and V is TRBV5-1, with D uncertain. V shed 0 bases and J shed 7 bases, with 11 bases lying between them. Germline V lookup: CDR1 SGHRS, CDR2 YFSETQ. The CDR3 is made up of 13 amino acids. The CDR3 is CASSLATGFEQYF. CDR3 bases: TGCGCCAGCAGCTTGGCCACGGGTTTTGAGCAGTACTTC.

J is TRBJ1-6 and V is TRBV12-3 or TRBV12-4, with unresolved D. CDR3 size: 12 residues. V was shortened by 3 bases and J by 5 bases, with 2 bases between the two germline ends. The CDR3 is CASSFNNSPLHF. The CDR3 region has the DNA TGTGCCAGCAGTTTCAATAATTCACCCCTCCACTTT.

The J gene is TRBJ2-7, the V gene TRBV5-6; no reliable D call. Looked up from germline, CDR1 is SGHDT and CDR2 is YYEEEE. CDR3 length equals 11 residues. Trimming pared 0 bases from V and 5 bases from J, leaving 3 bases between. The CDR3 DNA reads TGTGCCAGCAGCTTGGAGCACGAGCAGTACTTC. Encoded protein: CASSLEHEQYF.

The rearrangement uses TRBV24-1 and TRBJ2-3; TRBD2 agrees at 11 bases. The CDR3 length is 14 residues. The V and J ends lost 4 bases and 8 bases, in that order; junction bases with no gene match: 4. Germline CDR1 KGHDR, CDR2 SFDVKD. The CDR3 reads CATSESGTSGTQYF. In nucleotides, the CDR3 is TGTGCCACCAGTGAATCCGGGACTAGCGGTACGCAGTATTTT.

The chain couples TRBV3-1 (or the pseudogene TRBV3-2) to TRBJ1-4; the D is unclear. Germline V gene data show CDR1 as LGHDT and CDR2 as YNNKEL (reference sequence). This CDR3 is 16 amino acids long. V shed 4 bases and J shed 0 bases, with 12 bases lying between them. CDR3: CASSRNSLATNEKLFF. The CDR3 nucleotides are TGTGCCAGCAGCCGGAACAGTTTAGCAACTAATGAAAAACTGTTTTTT.

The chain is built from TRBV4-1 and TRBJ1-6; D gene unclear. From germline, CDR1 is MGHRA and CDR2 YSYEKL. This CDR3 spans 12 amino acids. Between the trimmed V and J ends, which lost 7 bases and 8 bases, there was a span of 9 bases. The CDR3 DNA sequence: TGCGCCAGCAACTTTGGGGATTCACCCCTCCACTTT. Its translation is CASNFGDSPLHF.

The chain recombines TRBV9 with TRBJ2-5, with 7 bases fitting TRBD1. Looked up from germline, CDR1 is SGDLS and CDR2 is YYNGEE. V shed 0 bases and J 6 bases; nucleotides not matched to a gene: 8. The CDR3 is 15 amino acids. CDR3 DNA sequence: TGTGCCAGCAGCGTAGATCCTGACAGGGCGAAGACCCAGTACTTC. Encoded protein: CASSVDPDRAKTQYF.

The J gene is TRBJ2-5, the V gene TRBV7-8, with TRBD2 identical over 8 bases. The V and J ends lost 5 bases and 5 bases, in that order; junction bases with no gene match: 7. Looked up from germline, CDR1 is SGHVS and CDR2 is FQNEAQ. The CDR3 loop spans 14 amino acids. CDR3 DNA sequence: TGTGCCAGCAGCATTGGGACTAGGCGGGAGACCCAGTACTTC. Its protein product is CASSIGTRRETQYF.

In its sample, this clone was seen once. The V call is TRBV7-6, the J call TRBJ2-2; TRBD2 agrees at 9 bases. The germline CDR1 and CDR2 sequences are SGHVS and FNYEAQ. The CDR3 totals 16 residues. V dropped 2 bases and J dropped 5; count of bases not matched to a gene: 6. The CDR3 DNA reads TGTGCCAGCAGCTTAAGGGCGGGAGGGCAAACCGGGGAGCTGTTTTTT. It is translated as CASSLRAGGQTGELFF.

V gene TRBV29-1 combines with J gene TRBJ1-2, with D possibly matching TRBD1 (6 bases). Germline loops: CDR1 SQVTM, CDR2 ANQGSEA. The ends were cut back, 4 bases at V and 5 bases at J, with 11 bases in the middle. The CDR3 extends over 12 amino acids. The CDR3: CSVVGHAYGYTF. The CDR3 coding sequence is TGCAGCGTTGTGGGACATGCTTATGGCTACACCTTC.

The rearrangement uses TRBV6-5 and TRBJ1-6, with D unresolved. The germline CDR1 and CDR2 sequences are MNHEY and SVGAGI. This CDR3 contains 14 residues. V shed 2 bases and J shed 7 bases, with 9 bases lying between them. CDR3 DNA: TGTGCCAGCAGTTACAACAGAAACAATTCACCCCTCCACTTT. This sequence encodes CASSYNRNNSPLHF.

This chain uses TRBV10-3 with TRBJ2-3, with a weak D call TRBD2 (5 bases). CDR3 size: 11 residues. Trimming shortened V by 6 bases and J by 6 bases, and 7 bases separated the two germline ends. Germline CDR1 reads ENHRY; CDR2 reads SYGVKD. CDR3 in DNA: TGTGCCATCAGCGGAGGTGATACGCAGTATTTT. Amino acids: CAISGGDTQYF.

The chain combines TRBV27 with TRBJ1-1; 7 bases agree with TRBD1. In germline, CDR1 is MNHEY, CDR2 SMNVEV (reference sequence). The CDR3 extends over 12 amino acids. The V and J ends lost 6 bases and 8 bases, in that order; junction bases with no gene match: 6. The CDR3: CASRDPDREAFF. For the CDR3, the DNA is TGTGCCAGCAGGGACCCGGACAGGGAAGCTTTCTTT.